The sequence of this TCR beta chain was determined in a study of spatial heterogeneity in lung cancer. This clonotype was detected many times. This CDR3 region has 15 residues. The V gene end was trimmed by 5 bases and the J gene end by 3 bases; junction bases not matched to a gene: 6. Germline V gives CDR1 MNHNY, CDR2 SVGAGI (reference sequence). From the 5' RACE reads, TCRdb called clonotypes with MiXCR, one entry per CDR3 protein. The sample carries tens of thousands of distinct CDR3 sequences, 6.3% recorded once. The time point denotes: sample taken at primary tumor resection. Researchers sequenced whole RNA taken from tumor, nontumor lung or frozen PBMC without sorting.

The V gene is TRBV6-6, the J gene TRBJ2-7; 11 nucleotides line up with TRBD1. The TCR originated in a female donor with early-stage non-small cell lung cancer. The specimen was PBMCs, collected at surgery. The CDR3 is CASSTRDRGDYEQYF. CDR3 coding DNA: TGTGCCAGCAGTACCCGGGACAGGGGGGACTACGAGCAGTACTTC.